The source of this TCR beta chain is a study of prognosis after radiotherapy for stage I lung cancer (dated by TCRdb to the early 2020s). For context, the study as a whole: Roughly 20 stage I NSCLC patients were enrolled in Nanjing, China, between 2018 and 2019. The study profiled peripheral blood TCR beta repertoires from stage I NSCLC patients before and after stereotactic body radiotherapy and related them to distant failure. About 20% of the 19 patients developed distant metastases after SBRT, at a median of approximately 7 months; the other 15 showed no significant progression. Approximately 13 patients had adenocarcinoma and about seven had squamous cell carcinoma as the tumor histology. The study took one blood sample before SBRT and one after SBRT from each of 19 patients and sequenced all 38 samples. Ages in the cohort of about a dozen men and five to seven women ranged from roughly 50 to 95 years, with a median of 74. Concurrent therapy was not administered to any patient alongside SBRT. SBRT was delivered in 3 to 5 fractions with a biologically effective dose of at least 100 Gy, and image-guided IMRT or VMAT was used for delivery. All patients were regarded as medically inoperable, because of comorbidities in 12 patients and refusal of surgery in about seven patients. Stage I lung tumors that were newly diagnosed and primary were found in fourteen patients, while a few patients had oligometastatic NSCLC after surgical resection of the primary tumor. Findings and caveats that apply to the study as a whole: All reported P values were unadjusted for multiple comparisons. Tumor specificity of expanded TCR clones was not determined. The small cohort and short follow-up limited the study, so independent validation of the findings is needed. Differences in TRBV and TRBJ usage frequencies by metastasis status were reportedly observed in two V genes at baseline and in roughly 9 V and two J genes after SBRT. Post-SBRT Shannon entropy and its change from baseline were lower in patients who developed distant metastases; baseline Shannon entropy was not associated with metastases. After SBRT, the number of unique TCR clones decreased (median about 10,000 before versus some 7,000 after; Wilcoxon paired P=0.011).

Taking its sample share into account, this clonotype is medium-sized (0.01 to 0.1%). Its antigen has not been determined. One base away there is no much larger clone; base qualities are not given. The TCR beta CDR3 region was amplified from genomic DNA by two rounds of multiplex PCR. The first PCR round used primers specific to each TRBV and TRBJ gene, with sequences filed in Chinese patent CN105087789A. The second PCR round used universal primers. The Roche High Pure PCR Template Preparation Kit was used to extract genomic DNA from the frozen PBMCs. Paired-end sequencing with 151 bp reads was performed on the libraries using an Illumina HiSeq 3000. For the original study's pipeline: CutAdapt was used to discard raw reads that did not contain the multiplex PCR primer sequences. Using PEAR, the high-quality paired reads were merged into contigs. MiXCR assigned TRB V, D and J gene segments to each contig by aligning to reference sequences. To remove sequencing errors, CDR3 sequences were clustered according to base quality and sequence similarity. Shannon entropy, normalized by the natural log of the productive TCR sequence number, served as the measure of diversity. One minus Shannon entropy divided by the natural log of the number of unique clonotypes was used as the definition of clonality. Progression-free survival cut-offs for repertoire metrics were chosen using the Youden index of ROC curves, with analyses run in R 3.5.3. The public reads were reprocessed in TCRdb via fastp at Q25 and MiXCR, keeping in-frame beta chains. Each entry is one CDR3 protein sequence, shown with its most common DNA and genes. TCRdb's processing, not the authors' own work, is the source of the V and J calls. The sample profile shows about 24,000 distinct CDR3 sequences; approximately 40% of them were found once. The top ten clonotypes cover around a fifth of the sample.

Relative to germline, V is 3 bases shorter and J is 0 bases shorter, with 6 bases between their ends. The CDR3 starts with the cysteine, ends with the phenylalanine, and has 13 residues. Only the CDR3 region is kept as DNA, spanning 39 bases read in frame from base 1. Looking up the germline V gene yields CDR1 MDHEN and CDR2 SYDVKM. No patient had a history of other malignancies or prior chemotherapy or radiotherapy, and all had node-negative disease on CT and PET/CT. At each of two time points, approximately 6.3 milliliters of peripheral venous blood were collected into EDTA tubes. Ficoll-Paque Plus density-gradient centrifugation was used to isolate PBMCs. Samples were stored at -80°C immediately after collection until analysis.

In this chain, TRBV28 is recombined with TRBJ2-7; the D gene cannot be resolved reliably. Sequencing used PBMCs, obtained before or after stereotactic body radiation therapy (not recorded which). The origin of this receptor is a donor aged 50 or older with non-small cell lung cancer. The CDR3 is CASSLGSSYEQYF. The DNA is as follows: TGTGCCAGCAGTTTGGGTAGCTCCTACGAGCAGTACTTC.